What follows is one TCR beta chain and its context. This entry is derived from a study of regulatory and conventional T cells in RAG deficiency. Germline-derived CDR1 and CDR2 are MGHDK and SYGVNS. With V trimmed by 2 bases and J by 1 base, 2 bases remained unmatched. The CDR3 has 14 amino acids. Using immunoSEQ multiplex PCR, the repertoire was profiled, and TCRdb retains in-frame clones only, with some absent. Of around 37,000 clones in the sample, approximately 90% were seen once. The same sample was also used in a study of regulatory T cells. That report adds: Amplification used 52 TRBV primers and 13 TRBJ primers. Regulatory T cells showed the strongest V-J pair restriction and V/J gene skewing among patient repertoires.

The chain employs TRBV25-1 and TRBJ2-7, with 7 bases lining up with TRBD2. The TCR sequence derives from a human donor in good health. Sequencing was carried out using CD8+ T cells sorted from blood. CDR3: CASSEDGGSYEQYF. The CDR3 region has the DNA TGTGCCAGCAGTGAAGACGGGGGGTCCTACGAGCAGTACTTC.